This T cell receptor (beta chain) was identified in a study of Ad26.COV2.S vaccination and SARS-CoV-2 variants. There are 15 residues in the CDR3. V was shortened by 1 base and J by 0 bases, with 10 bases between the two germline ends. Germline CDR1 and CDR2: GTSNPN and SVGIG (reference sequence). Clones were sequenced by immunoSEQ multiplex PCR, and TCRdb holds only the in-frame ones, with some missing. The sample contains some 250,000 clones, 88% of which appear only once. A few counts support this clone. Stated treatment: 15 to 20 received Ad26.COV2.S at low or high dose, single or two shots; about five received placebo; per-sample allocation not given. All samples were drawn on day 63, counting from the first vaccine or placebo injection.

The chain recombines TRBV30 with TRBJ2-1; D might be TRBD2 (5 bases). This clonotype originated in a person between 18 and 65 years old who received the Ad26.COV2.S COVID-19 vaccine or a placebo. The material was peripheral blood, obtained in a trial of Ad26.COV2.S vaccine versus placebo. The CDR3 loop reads CAWSERRSSYNEQFF. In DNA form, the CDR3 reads TGTGCCTGGAGTGAGCGGAGAAGCTCCTACAATGAGCAGTTCTTC.